This record covers a single T cell receptor (beta chain). The entry originates in a study of PD-L1 blockade in urothelial cancer. At the level of the study: Patients' atezolizumab regimen, 1,200 mg intravenously every 3 weeks, began in about 2014. It was at 3 weeks (second dose) and 6 weeks after treatment start that blood was analyzed. Blood samples had a median of approximately 150,000 T cells.

Described time point: pretreatment peripheral blood. Each patient's cancer was a locally advanced or metastatic urothelial carcinoma. This CDR3 region has 16 residues. The V end was cut by 4 bases, the J end by 5 bases, with 18 bases between. CDR1 is SEHNR, CDR2 FQNEAQ, per germline (reference sequence). Repertoires were generated with immunoSEQ multiplex PCR, while TCRdb's copy carries only in-frame clones and drops some. The table lists 90,000 to 100,000 clones, around 91% of them singletons, with under 2% in the top ten. The chain carries TRBV7-9 and TRBJ2-1; weak D call: TRBD1 (6 bases). The clonotype comes from a man aged 55-75 years with urothelial cancer. This material consisted of PBMCs, taken around atezolizumab (anti-PD-L1) treatment. In nucleotides, the CDR3 is TGTGCCAGCAGCTGGCTCCCATTCAGGGGTGACAATGAGCAGTTCTTC. Translation gives CASSWLPFRGDNEQFF.